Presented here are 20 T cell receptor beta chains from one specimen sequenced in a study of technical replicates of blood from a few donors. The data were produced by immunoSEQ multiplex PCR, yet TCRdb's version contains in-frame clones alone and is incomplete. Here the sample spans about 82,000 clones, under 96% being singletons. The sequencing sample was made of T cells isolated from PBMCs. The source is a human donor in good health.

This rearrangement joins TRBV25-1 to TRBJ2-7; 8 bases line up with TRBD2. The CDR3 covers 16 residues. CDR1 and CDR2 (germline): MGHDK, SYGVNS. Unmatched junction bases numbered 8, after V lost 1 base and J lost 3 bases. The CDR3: CASSEWGASGGYEQYF. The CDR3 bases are TGTGCCAGCAGTGAATGGGGGGCCAGCGGGGGCTACGAGCAGTACTTC.

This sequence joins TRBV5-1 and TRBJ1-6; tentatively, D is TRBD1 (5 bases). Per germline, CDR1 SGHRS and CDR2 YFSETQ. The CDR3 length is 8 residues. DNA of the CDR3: TGCGACCAGGGACCCCTCCACTTT. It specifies CDQGPLHF.

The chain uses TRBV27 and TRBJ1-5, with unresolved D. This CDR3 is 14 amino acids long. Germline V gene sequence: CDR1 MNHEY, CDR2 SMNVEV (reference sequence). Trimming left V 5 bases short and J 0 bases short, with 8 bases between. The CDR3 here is CASSGHLSNQPQHF. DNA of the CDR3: TGTGCCAGCAGTGGGCACCTTAGCAATCAGCCCCAGCATTTT.

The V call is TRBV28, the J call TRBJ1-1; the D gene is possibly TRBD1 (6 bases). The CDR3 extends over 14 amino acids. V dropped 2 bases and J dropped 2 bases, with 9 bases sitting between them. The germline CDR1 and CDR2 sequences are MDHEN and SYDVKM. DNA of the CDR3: TGTGCCAGCAGTTTACACAGGGTTAACACTGAAGCTTTCTTT. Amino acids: CASSLHRVNTEAFF.

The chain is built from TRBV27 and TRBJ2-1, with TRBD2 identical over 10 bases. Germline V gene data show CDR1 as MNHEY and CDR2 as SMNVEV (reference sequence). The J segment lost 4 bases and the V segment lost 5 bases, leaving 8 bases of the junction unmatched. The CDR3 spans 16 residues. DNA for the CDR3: TGTGCCAGCAGTACAGTAGCGGGAGGAGGGTACAATGAGCAGTTCTTC. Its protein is CASSTVAGGGYNEQFF.

For the CDR3, the DNA is TGTGCCACCAGCCAATATGGACAGGGCGGAAATGAGCAGTTCTTC. Translated: CATSQYGQGGNEQFF. The chain links TRBV15 to TRBJ2-1, with 8 bases that match TRBD1. This CDR3 is 15 amino acids long. The V gene's germline CDR1 is LNHNV and CDR2 YYDKDF (reference sequence). V lost 5 bases and J lost 7; bases outside the gene matches: 10.

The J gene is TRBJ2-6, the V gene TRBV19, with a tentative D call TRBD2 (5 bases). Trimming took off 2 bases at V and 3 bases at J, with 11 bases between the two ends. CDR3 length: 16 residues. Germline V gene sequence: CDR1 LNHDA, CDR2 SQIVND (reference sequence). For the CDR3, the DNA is TGTGCCAGTAGTATATCGGGGTCCTTTGGGGCCAACGTCCTGACTTTC. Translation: CASSISGSFGANVLTF.

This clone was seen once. CDR3 bases: TGTGCCTGGAGTTCGACAGGGGGCTTCTACAATGAGCAGTTCTTC. It encodes CAWSSTGGFYNEQFF. The chain joins TRBV30 to TRBJ2-1; 10 bases align to TRBD1. Germline V lookup: CDR1 GTSNPN, CDR2 SVGIG (reference sequence). The V and J ends lost 2 bases and 3 bases, in that order; junction bases with no gene match: 4. This CDR3 is built from 15 residues. The full variable domain, its missing parts supplied by reference TRBV30 and TRBJ2-1, is SQTIHQWPATLVQPVGSPLSLECTVEGTSNPNLYWYRQAAGRGLQLLFYSVGIGQISSEVPQNLSASRPQDRQFILSSKKLLLSDSGFYLCAWSSTGGFYNEQFFGPGTRLTVL.

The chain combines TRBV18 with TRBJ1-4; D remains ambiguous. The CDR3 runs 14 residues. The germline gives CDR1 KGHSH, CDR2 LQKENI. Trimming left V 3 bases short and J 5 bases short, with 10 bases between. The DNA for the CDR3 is TGTGCCAGCTCACCCCGGGATGCAAATGAAAAACTGTTTTTT. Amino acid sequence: CASSPRDANEKLFF.

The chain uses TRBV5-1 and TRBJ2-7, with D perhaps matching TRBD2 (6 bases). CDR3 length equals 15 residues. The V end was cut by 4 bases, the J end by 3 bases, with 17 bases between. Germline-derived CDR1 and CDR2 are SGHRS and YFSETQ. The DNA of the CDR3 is TGCGCCAGCAGCGTGGGGACTCGCGGAGGCTACGAGCAGTACTTC. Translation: CASSVGTRGGYEQYF.

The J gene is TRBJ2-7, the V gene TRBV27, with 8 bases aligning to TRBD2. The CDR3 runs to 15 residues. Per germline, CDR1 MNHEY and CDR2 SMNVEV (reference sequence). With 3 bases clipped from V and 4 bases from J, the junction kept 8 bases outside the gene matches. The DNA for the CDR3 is TGTGCCAGCAGTTTCGGGTCGGGAGGGAATTACGAGCAGTACTTC. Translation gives CASSFGSGGNYEQYF.

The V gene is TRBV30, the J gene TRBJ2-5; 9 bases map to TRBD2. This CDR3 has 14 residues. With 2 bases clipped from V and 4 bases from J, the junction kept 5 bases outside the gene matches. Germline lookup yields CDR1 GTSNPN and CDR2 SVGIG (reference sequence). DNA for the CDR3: TGTGCCTGGAGTTGGGGAGCGGGGGGAGAGACCCAGTACTTC. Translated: CAWSWGAGGETQYF.

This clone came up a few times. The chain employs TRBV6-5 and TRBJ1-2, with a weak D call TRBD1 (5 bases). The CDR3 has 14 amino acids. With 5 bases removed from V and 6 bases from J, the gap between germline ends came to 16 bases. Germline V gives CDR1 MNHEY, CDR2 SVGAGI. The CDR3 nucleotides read TGTGCCAGCAGTACCCCTCATGGGGCAGATGGCTACACCTTC. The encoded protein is CASSTPHGADGYTF.

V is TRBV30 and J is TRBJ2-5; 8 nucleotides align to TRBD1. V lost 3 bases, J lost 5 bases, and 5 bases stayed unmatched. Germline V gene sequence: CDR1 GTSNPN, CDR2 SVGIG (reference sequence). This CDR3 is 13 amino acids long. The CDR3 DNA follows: TGTGCCTGGAGGCACAGGGGGAGCGAGACCCAGTACTTC. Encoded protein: CAWRHRGSETQYF. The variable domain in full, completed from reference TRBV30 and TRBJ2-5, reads SQTIHQWPATLVQPVGSPLSLECTVEGTSNPNLYWYRQAAGRGLQLLFYSVGIGQISSEVPQNLSASRPQDRQFILSSKKLLLSDSGFYLCAWRHRGSETQYFGPGTRLLVL.

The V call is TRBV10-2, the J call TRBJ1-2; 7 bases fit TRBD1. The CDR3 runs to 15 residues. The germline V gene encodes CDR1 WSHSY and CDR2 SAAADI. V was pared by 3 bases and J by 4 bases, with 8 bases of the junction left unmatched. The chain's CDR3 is CASSDTDRERYGYTF. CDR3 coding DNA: TGCGCCAGCAGTGATACTGACAGGGAGCGCTATGGCTACACCTTC.

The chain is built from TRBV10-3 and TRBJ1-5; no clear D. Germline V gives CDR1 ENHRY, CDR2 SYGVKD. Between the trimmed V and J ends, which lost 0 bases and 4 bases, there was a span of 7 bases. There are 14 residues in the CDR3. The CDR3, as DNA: TGTGCCATCAGTGAGTCGACGGGTAATCAGCCCCAGCATTTT. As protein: CAISESTGNQPQHF.

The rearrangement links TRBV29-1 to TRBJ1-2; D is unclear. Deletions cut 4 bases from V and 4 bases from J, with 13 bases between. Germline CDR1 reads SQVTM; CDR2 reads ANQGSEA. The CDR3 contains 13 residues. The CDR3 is CSVVPGTPYGYTF. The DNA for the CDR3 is TGCAGCGTTGTTCCGGGAACCCCCTATGGCTACACCTTC.

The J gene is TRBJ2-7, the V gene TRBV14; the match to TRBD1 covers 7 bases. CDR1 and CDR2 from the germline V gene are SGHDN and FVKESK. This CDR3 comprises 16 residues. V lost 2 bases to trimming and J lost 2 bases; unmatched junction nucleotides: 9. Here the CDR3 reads CASSQLPGQAAYEQYF. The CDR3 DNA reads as TGTGCCAGCAGCCAATTGCCTGGACAGGCAGCCTACGAGCAGTACTTC.

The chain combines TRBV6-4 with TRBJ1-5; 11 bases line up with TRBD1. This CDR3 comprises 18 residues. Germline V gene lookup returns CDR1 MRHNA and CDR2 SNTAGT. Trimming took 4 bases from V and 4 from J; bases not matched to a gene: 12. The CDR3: CASSGRDRGGGPNQPQHF. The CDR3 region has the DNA TGTGCCAGCAGTGGCCGGGACAGGGGGGGAGGGCCTAATCAGCCCCAGCATTTT.

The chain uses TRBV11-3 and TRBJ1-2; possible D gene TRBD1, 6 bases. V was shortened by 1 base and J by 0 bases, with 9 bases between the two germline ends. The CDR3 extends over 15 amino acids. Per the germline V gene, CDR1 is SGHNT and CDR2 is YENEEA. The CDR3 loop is CASSLGGQANYGYTF. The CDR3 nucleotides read TGTGCCAGCAGCTTAGGGGGGCAGGCTAACTATGGCTACACCTTC.